The 19 T cell receptor beta chains below come from one sample, sequenced in a study of blood T cell repertoires in COVID-19. Assay: immunoSEQ multiplex PCR; the TCRdb copy retains only in-frame clones and omits some. This repertoire shows approximately 350,000 clones, around 92% found once; its top ten account for less than 3.5%. What was sequenced was peripheral blood. The source of these receptors is a woman aged 30 to 39 with COVID-19, enrolled during active disease.

This sequence joins TRBV11-2 and TRBJ2-2; unclear D gene. The CDR3 covers 16 residues. Germline V CDR1 and CDR2: SGHAT, FQNNGV. Trimming left V 3 bases short and J 0 bases short, with 11 bases between. DNA for the CDR3: TGTGCCAGCAGCTTCCCAGGTGGGCCGAACACCGGGGAGCTGTTTTTT. It specifies CASSFPGGPNTGELFF.

The J gene is TRBJ2-7, the V gene TRBV29-1; D is uncertain. The CDR3 totals 11 residues. Germline assignment: CDR1 SQVTM and CDR2 ANQGSEA. Trimming cost V 0 bases and J 7 bases, with 7 bases left between them. Here the CDR3 DNA reads TGCAGCGTTGAAGAATGGAGAGAGCAGTACTTC. This gives the protein CSVEEWREQYF.

The count of this clone is one. The V gene is TRBV19, the J gene TRBJ1-4, with 8 nucleotides matching TRBD1. CDR3 length equals 13 residues. Trimming took 4 bases from V and 5 from J; bases not matched to a gene: 0. Germline CDR1 reads LNHDA; CDR2 reads SQIVND (reference sequence). The CDR3 sequence: CASSRQGNEKLFF. In DNA, the CDR3 is TGTGCCAGTAGTAGACAGGGGAATGAAAAACTGTTTTTT.

This sequence joins TRBV11-3 and TRBJ2-2; a possible D gene is TRBD1 (6 bases). V dropped 7 bases and J dropped 3 bases, with 15 bases sitting between them. CDR1 and CDR2 from the germline V gene are SGHNT and YENEEA. The CDR3 is 15 amino acids. CDR3: CASKPLQGDTGELFF. The CDR3 DNA reads as TGTGCCAGCAAACCCTTACAGGGCGACACCGGGGAGCTGTTTTTT.

V usage is TRBV3-1 (or the pseudogene TRBV3-2) and J usage is TRBJ1-2; D perhaps matches TRBD1 (5 bases). Germline assignment: CDR1 LGHDT and CDR2 YNNKEL (reference sequence). Trimming took 0 bases from V and 6 from J, leaving 11 bases between them. The CDR3 runs 14 residues. The CDR3 sequence: CASSQDSGNDGYTF. For the CDR3, the DNA is TGTGCCAGCAGCCAAGATTCAGGGAACGATGGCTACACCTTC.

V and J are TRBV10-3 and TRBJ2-7, with no clear D. The CDR3 consists of 13 residues. Looked up from germline, CDR1 is ENHRY and CDR2 is SYGVKD. V lost 3 bases, J lost 0 bases, and 6 bases lay in between. DNA for the CDR3: TGTGCCATCAGTGACGACACCTCCTACGAGCAGTACGTC. It is translated as CAISDDTSYEQYV.

The chain uses TRBV29-1 and TRBJ2-5; tentative D call: TRBD1 (6 bases). The CDR3 is 19 amino acids. In germline, CDR1 is SQVTM, CDR2 ANQGSEA. V was cut by 0 bases and J by 2 bases, with 25 bases left in between. The CDR3 DNA is TGCAGCGTTGAAGACCCCCAAGACTTTACCGGGACACTACAAGAGACCCAGTACTTC. It is translated as CSVEDPQDFTGTLQETQYF.

The genes are TRBV3-1 (or the pseudogene TRBV3-2) and TRBJ1-6, with D tentatively TRBD1 (5 bases). V dropped 0 bases and J dropped 7 bases, with 10 bases sitting between them. Per the germline V gene, CDR1 is LGHDT and CDR2 is YNNKEL (reference sequence). CDR3 size: 15 residues. CDR3 residues: CASSQDGAANSPLHF. The CDR3 nucleotides are TGTGCCAGCAGCCAAGATGGGGCAGCCAATTCACCCCTCCACTTT.

This chain links TRBV28 with TRBJ2-1; the D gene is possibly TRBD1 (6 bases). Germline loops: CDR1 MDHEN, CDR2 SYDVKM. This CDR3 region has 16 residues. The V gene lost 4 bases and the J gene lost 2 bases, with 15 bases spanning the gap. The DNA for the CDR3 is TGTGCCAGCAGTTCGAAACAGGGATTTACCTACAATGAGCAGTTCTTC. Its translation: CASSSKQGFTYNEQFF.

This rearrangement joins TRBV28 to TRBJ1-1; TRBD1 matches 8 bases. This CDR3 comprises 15 residues. J lost 1 base, V lost 4 bases, and 5 bases had no gene match. Per germline, CDR1 MDHEN and CDR2 SYDVKM. The CDR3 DNA is TGTGCCAGCAGTTCAGGGGGCGCGACGAACACTGAAGCTTTCTTT. This codes for CASSSGGATNTEAFF. The variable domain in full, completed from reference TRBV28 and TRBJ1-1, reads DVKVTQSSRYLVKRTGEKVFLECVQDMDHENMFWYRQDPGLGLRLIYFSYDVKMKEKGDIPEGYSVSREKKERFSLILESASTNQTSMYLCASSSGGATNTEAFFGQGTRLTVV.

This clone was detected only once. This chain connects TRBV11-2 to TRBJ2-1, with D hard to call. The V end lost 5 bases, the J end lost 3 bases, and 14 bases lay between the germline ends. Per the germline V gene, CDR1 is SGHAT and CDR2 is FQNNGV. The CDR3 sequence is 15 residues long. In DNA, the CDR3 is TGTGCCAGCAGCCGCACGGAGAGTATCTACAATGAGCAGTTCTTC. Amino acid sequence: CASSRTESIYNEQFF.

The V gene is TRBV7-2, the J gene TRBJ2-2; 8 bases line up with TRBD2. The V gene's germline CDR1 is SGHTA and CDR2 FQGNSA. J gave up 5 bases and V 7 bases, and 3 bases lay outside the gene matches. This CDR3 has 13 residues. The CDR3 sequence: CASTPGGTGELFF. Written as DNA, the CDR3 is TGTGCCAGCACCCCGGGAGGGACCGGGGAGCTGTTTTTT. Variable domain in full (rest from reference TRBV7-2 and TRBJ2-2): GAGVSQSPSNKVTEKGKDVELRCDPISGHTALYWYRQSLGQGLEFLIYFQGNSAPDKSGLPSDRFSAERTGGSVSTLTIQRTQQEDSAVYLCASTPGGTGELFFGEGSRLTVL.

CDR3 in amino acids: CASSHPADTQYF. Here the CDR3 DNA reads TGTGCCAGCAGCCACCCCGCGGATACGCAGTATTTT. The chain employs TRBV14 and TRBJ2-3; no definite D call. V was shortened by 3 bases and J by 6 bases, with 7 bases between the two germline ends. The CDR3 runs 12 residues. Germline V CDR1 and CDR2: SGHDN, FVKESK.

This chain joins TRBV7-6 and TRBJ2-3; 14 bases are shared with TRBD2. Unmatched junction bases numbered 6, after V lost 5 bases and J lost 5 bases. Germline loops: CDR1 SGHVS, CDR2 FNYEAQ. The CDR3 covers 16 residues. The CDR3 bases are TGTGCCAGCAGCAACAGACTAGCGGGAGGGGGAGATACGCAGTATTTT. Translated, it gives CASSNRLAGGGDTQYF.

The chain links TRBV2 to TRBJ1-4; TRBD1 might be the D (6 bases). Germline V lookup: CDR1 SNHLY, CDR2 FYNNEI. V was cut by 3 bases and J by 3 bases, with 11 bases left in between. The CDR3 has 15 amino acids. This chain's CDR3 is CASSDGRGSNEKLFF. The CDR3 DNA reads TGTGCCAGCAGTGATGGCAGGGGTTCTAATGAAAAACTGTTTTTT.

The chain couples TRBV6-4 to TRBJ1-1; tentatively, D is TRBD1 (5 bases). The CDR3 contains 13 residues. Trimming took off 6 bases at V and 2 bases at J, with 10 bases between the two ends. From germline, CDR1 is MRHNA and CDR2 SNTAGT. This chain's CDR3 is CASRLTVNTEAFF. CDR3 in DNA: TGTGCCAGCAGGCTGACAGTAAACACTGAAGCTTTCTTT.

The V call is TRBV11-3, the J call TRBJ2-3; 12 bases fit TRBD2. The CDR3 has 20 residues. V lost 3 bases to trimming and J lost 0 bases; unmatched junction nucleotides: 13. CDR1 SGHNT and CDR2 YENEEA come from the germline V gene. The CDR3 nucleotides read TGTGCCAGCAGCTTTCCCCGGGGGATCACTAGCGGGAGGAGCACAGATACGCAGTATTTT. Translation: CASSFPRGITSGRSTDTQYF.

V and J are TRBV2 and TRBJ2-1; 8 bases fit TRBD2. Germline V gives CDR1 SNHLY, CDR2 FYNNEI. With 3 bases clipped from V and 0 bases from J, the junction kept 7 bases outside the gene matches. CDR3 length: 17 residues. Here the CDR3 reads CASSEASGPSSYNEQFF. The CDR3, as DNA: TGTGCCAGCAGTGAGGCTAGCGGGCCTAGCTCCTACAATGAGCAGTTCTTC.

The chain links TRBV7-2 to TRBJ2-3, with a possible D match to TRBD2 (6 bases). Germline values: CDR1 SGHTA, CDR2 FQGNSA. The CDR3 spans 17 residues. V shed 5 bases and J shed 4 bases, with 22 bases lying between them. Written as DNA, the CDR3 is TGTGCCAGCAGCCAATTAGGCGGGGCTGGGAACTCAGATACGCAGTATTTT. Protein: CASSQLGGAGNSDTQYF.